This TCR beta chain was documented in a study of T cell repertoires in cytomegalovirus infection. This clonotype was seen at least ten times. V lost 2 bases to trimming and J lost 7 bases, with 11 bases between them. The CDR3 has 13 residues. Germline V lookup: CDR1 MNHEY, CDR2 SVGAGI. From the reads, TCRdb called clonotypes with MiXCR, one entry per CDR3 protein. The table lists approximately 550,000 distinct CDR3 sequences, 16% of them singletons. The chain recombines TRBV6-5 with TRBJ1-1; D uncertain. The sequence came from a human donor in good health (CMV status not recorded). Some clones in this sample may be carry-over from other donors' samples. The sequencing sample was made of CD8+ T cells from PBMCs. The CDR3: CASSYGSPSEAFF. The CDR3 DNA is TGTGCCAGCAGTTACGGGTCACCCAGTGAAGCTTTCTTT.